This record covers a single T cell receptor (beta chain). Its matching antigen is unknown. Carried by the TCR beta cDNA libraries were unique molecular identifiers. TCRdb itself ran the PCR reads through MiXCR, one entry per CDR3 protein. The sample holds about 540,000 distinct CDR3 sequences, about a third seen once. This specimen comes from a study of post-analysis software for immune sequencing data. Study-level results: Controls showed lower frequencies than patients for roughly five TRBV segments, and TRBV5-6, TRBV5-1 and TRBV20-1 were among these.

Trimming shortened V by 5 bases and J by 2 bases, and 11 bases separated the two germline ends. The V gene's germline CDR1 is MNHNY and CDR2 SVGAGI (reference sequence). This CDR3 is built from 14 residues. The chain joins TRBV6-6 to TRBJ2-3, with D perhaps matching TRBD2 (7 bases). This TCR was sampled from a girl aged 2-17 years with multiple sclerosis. The sequenced sample was blood. CDR3 sequence: CASSPRGATDTQYF. CDR3 DNA sequence: TGTGCCAGCAGTCCCCGGGGGGCCACAGATACGCAGTATTTT.